The 27 T cell receptor beta chains given below trace back to one sample, sequenced in a study of Graves' ophthalmopathy and Graves' hyperthyroidism (dated by TCRdb to the late 2010s). Sequencer: Illumina HiSeq 2000. TCR beta CDR3 regions were amplified from RNA transcripts for repertoire sequencing. The first round of RT-PCR was done with HTBI primers and the Qiagen OneStep RT-PCR kit, and was followed by a second round of multiplex PCR, then size selection and purification. TCRdb reran the public reads through fastp at Q25 and MiXCR, keeping productive beta chains. Every CDR3 protein is listed once, alongside the most common genes and DNA of its rows. The sample yields around 1.1 million distinct CDR3 sequences; roughly 35% were counted once. The top ten clonotypes cover over 8.5% of the sample. Sequenced: peripheral blood or thyroid tissue (not recorded which). The receptors were gathered from an adult man with Graves' hyperthyroidism.

CDR3 bases: TGCAGTGCTAGAGGGGTCGGTTCCATATATTTT. As protein: CSARGVGSIYF. V usage is TRBV20-1 and J usage is TRBJ1-3, with D unresolved. Germline V CDR1 and CDR2: DFQATT, SNEGSKA (reference sequence). Trimming cost V 1 base and J 11 bases, with 9 bases left between them. This CDR3 spans 11 amino acids.

This clonotype was seen repeatedly, ten times or more. The V call is TRBV10-3, the J call TRBJ2-5; D possibly corresponds to TRBD2 (5 bases). Per germline, CDR1 ENHRY and CDR2 SYGVKD. There are 12 residues in the CDR3. The ends were cut back, 4 bases at V and 4 bases at J, with 7 bases in the middle. Here the CDR3 reads CAISGTAETQYF. The CDR3 bases are TGTGCCATCAGTGGGACTGCAGAGACCCAGTACTTC.

V and J are TRBV29-1 and TRBJ2-1, with 13 bases identical to TRBD2. From germline, CDR1 is SQVTM and CDR2 ANQGSEA. This CDR3 has 14 amino acids. V shed 2 bases and J 10 bases; nucleotides not matched to a gene: 5. The CDR3 DNA reads TGCAGCGTTGAACTTCCGGGACTAGCGGGAGAGCAGTTCTTC. Residues: CSVELPGLAGEQFF.

The chain joins TRBV7-8 to TRBJ1-2; TRBD1 agrees at 12 bases. The V gene's germline CDR1 is SGHVS and CDR2 FQNEAQ. CDR3 size: 16 residues. Trimming took 6 bases from V and 3 from J; bases not matched to a gene: 8. The CDR3 DNA reads as TGTGCCAGCAGGTCTGGGACAGGGGGCCACGACTATGGCTACACCTTC. This sequence encodes CASRSGTGGHDYGYTF.

At least ten counts were recorded for this clonotype. The chain has TRBV4-3 and TRBJ2-7, with 10 bases fitting TRBD2. The CDR3 length is 17 residues. CDR1 is LGHNA, CDR2 YSLEER, per germline. V lost 0 bases, J lost 0 bases, and 5 bases stayed unmatched. The CDR3 region has the DNA TGCGCCAGCAGCCAAGATAGCGGGACTAGCGCCTCCTACGAGCAGTACTTC. This sequence encodes CASSQDSGTSASYEQYF.

The sample holds many counts of this clonotype. The chain links TRBV7-9 to TRBJ2-7; 9 nucleotides align to TRBD1. V shed 7 bases, J shed 2 bases, and the junction held 6 bases outside the gene matches. This CDR3 has 14 amino acids. Per the germline V gene, CDR1 is SEHNR and CDR2 is FQNEAQ (reference sequence). The CDR3: CASTPDRGTYEQYF. In nucleotides, the CDR3 is TGTGCCAGCACCCCGGACAGGGGCACCTACGAGCAGTACTTC.

About this clonotype itself: A clone one base away is much larger, so this may be a read error. The chain joins TRBV7-9 to TRBJ1-3, with TRBD1 matching over 10 bases. From germline, CDR1 is SEHNR and CDR2 FQNEAQ (reference sequence). The CDR3 totals 17 residues. The CDR3 reads CASSEEGQGRSGNTICF. As DNA, the CDR3 is TGTGCCAGCAGCGAAGAGGGACAGGGGCGCTCTGGAAACACCATATGTTTT.

The sample holds a few counts of this clonotype. The rearrangement uses TRBV5-6 and TRBJ1-5, with TRBD1 as a possible D gene (6 bases). V lost 4 bases to trimming and J lost 14 bases, with 13 bases between them. Germline V gives CDR1 SGHDT, CDR2 YYEEEE. This CDR3 has 11 amino acids. This CDR3 is CASSGGSRKHF. The CDR3 region has the DNA TGTGCCAGCAGCGGGGGCAGCCGCAAGCATTTT. Filled out from reference TRBV5-6 and TRBJ1-5, the complete variable domain reads DAGVTQSPTHLIKTRGQQVTLRCSPKSGHDTVSWYQQALGQGPQFIFQYYEEEERQRGNFPDRFSGHQFPNYSSELNVNALLLGDSALYLCASSGGSRKHFGDGTRLSIL.

This clonotype was recorded at least ten times. This chain uses TRBV13 with TRBJ1-4; 8 positions agree with TRBD1. The V segment lost 5 bases and the J segment 2 bases; nucleotides outside the gene matches: 4. This CDR3 has 15 amino acids. CDR1 and CDR2 (germline): PRHDT, FYEKMQ (reference sequence). The CDR3 sequence is CASSPRQGTNEKLFF. CDR3 nucleotide sequence: TGTGCCAGCAGCCCAAGACAGGGGACTAATGAAAAACTGTTTTTT.

This clonotype was picked up many times. The rearrangement links TRBV2 to TRBJ2-5; weak D call: TRBD2 (5 bases). The CDR3 extends over 13 amino acids. Germline V CDR1 and CDR2: SNHLY, FYNNEI. The V end lost 0 bases, the J end lost 7 bases, and 9 bases lay between the germline ends. CDR3 region: CASSEARGGTQYF. CDR3 coding DNA: TGTGCCAGCAGTGAAGCGAGAGGAGGGACCCAGTACTTC.

This clonotype was counted many times. The V gene is TRBV2, the J gene TRBJ1-5; TRBD1 is a possible D gene (5 bases). The length of the CDR3 is 13 residues. V lost 1 base and J lost 12, with 13 bases in between. Germline V gene data show CDR1 as SNHLY and CDR2 as FYNNEI. This CDR3 reads CASSEEGPGVQHF. The CDR3 nucleotides read TGTGCCAGCAGTGAAGAGGGGCCCGGGGTCCAGCATTTT.

This clonotype was detected ten times or more. The chain carries TRBV20-1 and TRBJ1-1; D not certain. Deletions cut 3 bases from V and 1 base from J, with 6 bases between. The CDR3 is 12 amino acids. Germline values: CDR1 DFQATT, CDR2 SNEGSKA (reference sequence). CDR3 DNA sequence: TGCAGTGCTAGTAAGGGGAACACTGAAGCTTTCTTT. Its translation is CSASKGNTEAFF.

This chain links TRBV5-1 with TRBJ2-7; perhaps TRBD1 as D (6 bases). The CDR3 sequence is 14 residues long. Trimming took 7 bases from V and 5 from J, leaving 19 bases between them. Germline V CDR1 and CDR2: SGHRS, YFSETQ. This CDR3 is CASGYIDRYHEQYF. The CDR3 bases are TGCGCCAGCGGCTACATCGACAGGTACCACGAGCAGTACTTC.

This clonotype was seen ten or more times. The chain is built from TRBV7-2 and TRBJ2-2; 8 nucleotides align to TRBD2. Looked up from germline, CDR1 is SGHTA and CDR2 is FQGNSA. The CDR3 runs to 15 residues. The V gene end was trimmed by 5 bases and the J gene end by 5 bases; junction bases not matched to a gene: 7. The CDR3 reads CASSPASGRTGELFF. The CDR3 bases are TGTGCCAGCAGCCCAGCTAGCGGGCGAACCGGGGAGCTGTTTTTT.

The table lists this clonotype with many counts. The chain joins TRBV2 to TRBJ1-5, with D unresolved. CDR1 is SNHLY and CDR2 is FYNNEI in the germline V gene. Between the trimmed V and J ends, which lost 7 bases and 7 bases, there was a span of 14 bases. The CDR3 is 13 amino acids. CDR3 DNA sequence: TGTGCCAGCACACTGGAAATAGGGCAGCCCCAGCATTTT. Protein product: CASTLEIGQPQHF.

This clonotype was detected many times. The chain links TRBV5-1 to TRBJ1-1; possible D gene TRBD1, 6 bases. V gave up 4 bases and J gave up 1 base, with 14 bases separating them. In germline, CDR1 is SGHRS, CDR2 YFSETQ. The CDR3 consists of 15 residues. In DNA, the CDR3 is TGCGCCAGCAGCAATCATACAGGGACGAACACTGAAGCTTTCTTT. This translates into CASSNHTGTNTEAFF.

There are many counts of this clonotype. This chain joins TRBV19 and TRBJ2-5; no clear D. This CDR3 spans 13 amino acids. Germline V gene lookup returns CDR1 LNHDA and CDR2 SQIVND (reference sequence). The V end lost 5 bases, the J end lost 7 bases, and 14 bases lay between the germline ends. In DNA form, the CDR3 reads TGTGCCAGTAGTGCGTACTCCACAGCGACCCAGTACTTC. The encoded protein is CASSAYSTATQYF.

This clonotype occurred many times. The genes are TRBV7-9 and TRBJ2-5, with 7 positions matching TRBD2. The CDR3 spans 15 residues. CDR1 is SEHNR and CDR2 is FQNEAQ in the germline V gene (reference sequence). Trimming removed 1 base from V and 2 bases from J; junction bases left unmatched: 4. The CDR3 reads CASSLGSGGQETQYF. The CDR3 DNA is TGTGCCAGCAGCTTAGGTTCGGGGGGTCAAGAGACCCAGTACTTC.

This clonotype occurred a few times. This chain links TRBV27 with TRBJ1-6, with D unclear. V was shortened by 5 bases and J by 7 bases, with 18 bases between the two germline ends. CDR1 and CDR2 (germline): MNHEY, SMNVEV (reference sequence). The CDR3 covers 16 residues. CDR3: CASSPYPGLSNSPLHF. The DNA for the CDR3 is TGTGCCAGCAGTCCTTACCCCGGTCTCTCAAATTCACCCCTCCACTTT.

The genes are TRBV28 and TRBJ1-1, with D tentatively TRBD1 (5 bases). Germline V gene lookup returns CDR1 MDHEN and CDR2 SYDVKM. With 3 bases removed from V and 8 bases from J, the gap between germline ends came to 13 bases. This CDR3 comprises 13 residues. The CDR3 DNA reads TGTGCCAGCAGTTTTCAGAGGGGCAGAGAAGCTTTCTTT. Amino acid sequence: CASSFQRGREAFF.

The V gene is TRBV24-1, the J gene TRBJ2-7; 7 bases match TRBD2. With V trimmed by 11 bases and J by 2 bases, 11 bases remained unmatched. Germline CDR1 reads KGHDR; CDR2 reads SFDVKD. There are 14 residues in the CDR3. The CDR3 is CASRQTSQPYEQYF. The CDR3 region has the DNA TGTGCCAGCAGGCAGACTAGCCAGCCCTACGAGCAGTACTTC.

The CDR3 reads CASEGSGLQETQYF. The CDR3 nucleotides are TGTGCCAGCGAGGGCAGCGGACTCCAAGAGACCCAGTACTTC. The V gene is TRBV6-1, the J gene TRBJ2-5; tentative D call: TRBD2 (5 bases). The CDR3 is 14 amino acids. Per germline, CDR1 MNHNS and CDR2 SASEGT. V lost 8 bases, J lost 1 base, and 14 bases lay in between.

This clonotype was seen at least ten times. This rearrangement joins TRBV9 to TRBJ2-7; D uncertain. Per germline, CDR1 SGDLS and CDR2 YYNGEE. The CDR3 length is 15 residues. V was trimmed by 4 bases and J by 0 bases, leaving 14 bases between them. The CDR3 sequence: CASSLTGLSSYEQYF. CDR3 bases: TGTGCCAGCAGCCTTACTGGCTTGAGCTCCTACGAGCAGTACTTC.

The chain carries TRBV10-2 and TRBJ2-7, with 7 bases identical to TRBD2. The germline gives CDR1 WSHSY, CDR2 SAAADI. The CDR3 is made up of 14 amino acids. J lost 2 bases, V lost 6 bases, and 7 bases had no gene match. CDR3 bases: TGCGCCAGCAGCAGTATGGGGGGGACCTACGAGCAGTACTTC. Protein: CASSSMGGTYEQYF.

The chain joins TRBV7-2 to TRBJ1-4, with D perhaps TRBD1 (5 bases). The CDR3 extends over 14 amino acids. The germline CDR1 and CDR2 sequences are SGHTA and FQGNSA. Trimming removed 2 bases from V and 6 bases from J, with 10 bases in between. This CDR3 reads CASSLYGGDEKLFF. Written as DNA, the CDR3 is TGTGCCAGCAGCTTATACGGGGGGGATGAAAAACTGTTTTTT.

On this clonotype: One base separates it from a far larger clone, so it is likely a read error. The CDR3 DNA reads TGTGCCATCAGTCCCACAGGGGGCGGCTACACCTTC. Its protein is CAISPTGGGYTF. The chain carries TRBV10-3 and TRBJ1-2; TRBD1 matches 9 bases. The trim removed 5 bases at V and 8 bases at J, leaving 3 bases unmatched. CDR1 is ENHRY and CDR2 is SYGVKD in the germline V gene. The CDR3 extends over 12 amino acids.

This chain connects TRBV28 to TRBJ1-5; D not certain. The CDR3 runs to 16 residues. Germline CDR1 MDHEN, CDR2 SYDVKM. The V end lost 8 bases, the J end lost 0 bases, and 17 bases lay between the germline ends. This CDR3 reads CASQSPSGSSNQPQHF. As DNA, the CDR3 is TGTGCCAGCCAATCCCCCTCGGGGAGTAGCAATCAGCCCCAGCATTTT. The entire variable domain, with the rest obtained from reference TRBV28 and TRBJ1-5, is as follows: DVKVTQSSRYLVKRTGEKVFLECVQDMDHENMFWYRQDPGLGLRLIYFSYDVKMKEKGDIPEGYSVSREKKERFSLILESASTNQTSMYLCASQSPSGSSNQPQHFGDGTRLSIL.